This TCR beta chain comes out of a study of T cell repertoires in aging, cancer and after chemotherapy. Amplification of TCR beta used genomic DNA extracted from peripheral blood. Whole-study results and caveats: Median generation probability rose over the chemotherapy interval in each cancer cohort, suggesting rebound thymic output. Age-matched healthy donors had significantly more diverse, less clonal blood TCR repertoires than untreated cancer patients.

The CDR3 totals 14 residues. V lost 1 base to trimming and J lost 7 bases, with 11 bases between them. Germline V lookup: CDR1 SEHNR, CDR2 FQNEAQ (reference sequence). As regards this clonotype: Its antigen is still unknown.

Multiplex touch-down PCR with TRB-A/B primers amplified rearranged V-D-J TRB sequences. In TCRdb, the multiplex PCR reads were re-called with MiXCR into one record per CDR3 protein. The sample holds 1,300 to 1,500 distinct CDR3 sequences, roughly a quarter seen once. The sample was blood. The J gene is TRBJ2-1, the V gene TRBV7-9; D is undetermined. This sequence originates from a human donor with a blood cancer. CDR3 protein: CASSLVGFGNEQFF. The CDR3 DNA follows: TGTGCCAGCAGCTTAGTAGGGTTTGGGAATGAGCAGTTCTTC.